Here is one T cell receptor beta chain with its context. The source of the sample is a study of technical replicates of blood from four donors. The data were produced by immunoSEQ multiplex PCR, yet TCRdb's version contains in-frame clones alone and is incomplete. The data show under 80,000 clones, roughly 91% seen once. Germline V CDR1 and CDR2: SEHNR, FQNEAQ (reference sequence). The CDR3 runs to 14 residues. V shed 5 bases and J 0 bases; nucleotides not matched to a gene: 2. This TCR was sampled from a human donor in good health. Some clones in this sample may be carry-over from other donors' samples. Source material: PBMCs. J is TRBJ2-7 and V is TRBV7-9; TRBD2 aligns across 9 bases. CDR3 protein: CASSAGGFSYEQYF. In DNA, the CDR3 is TGTGCCAGCAGCGCGGGAGGGTTCTCCTACGAGCAGTACTTC.